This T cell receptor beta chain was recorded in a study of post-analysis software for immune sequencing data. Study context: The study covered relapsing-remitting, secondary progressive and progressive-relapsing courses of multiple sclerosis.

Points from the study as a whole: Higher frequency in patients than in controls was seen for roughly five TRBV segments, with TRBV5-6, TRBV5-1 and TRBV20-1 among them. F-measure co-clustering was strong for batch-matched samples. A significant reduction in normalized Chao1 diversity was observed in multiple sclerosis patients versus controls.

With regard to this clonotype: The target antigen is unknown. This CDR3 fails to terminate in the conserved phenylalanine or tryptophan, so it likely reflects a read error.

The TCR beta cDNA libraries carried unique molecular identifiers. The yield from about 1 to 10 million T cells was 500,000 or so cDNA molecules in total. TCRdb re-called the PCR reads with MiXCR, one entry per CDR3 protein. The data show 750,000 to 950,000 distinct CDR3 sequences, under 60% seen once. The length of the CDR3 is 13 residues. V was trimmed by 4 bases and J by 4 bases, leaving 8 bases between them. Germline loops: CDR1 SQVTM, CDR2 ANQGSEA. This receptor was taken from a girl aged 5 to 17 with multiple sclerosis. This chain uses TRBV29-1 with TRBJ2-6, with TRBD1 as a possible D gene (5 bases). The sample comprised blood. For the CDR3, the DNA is TGCAGCGTTGGTGGGGCAGGGGCCAACGTCCTGACTTCC. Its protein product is CSVGGAGANVLTS.